The next 32 T cell receptor beta chains were all read from a single sample in a study of regulatory T cells in long-lasting Graves disease. Time point of the sample: newly diagnosed GD, antithyroid drugs for less than 3 months. From PBMCs, RNA was extracted and then used to make the TCR library. HTBI primers from iRepertoire and Arm-PCR of CDR3 regions yielded the TCR beta libraries. One entry per CDR3 protein results from TCRdb running MiXCR on the multiplex PCR reads. The table records about 440,000 distinct CDR3 sequences, under 15% of them present only once. The sample also formed part of further work on T cells in Graves' hyperthyroidism and ophthalmopathy.

The starting material was peripheral blood mononuclear cells (PBMCs), obtained at new diagnosis, from a patient treated with antithyroid drugs. The source is a young woman with Graves disease.

J is TRBJ2-1 and V is TRBV20-1; D is perhaps TRBD2 (5 bases). This CDR3 region has 14 residues. Germline lookup yields CDR1 DFQATT and CDR2 SNEGSKA (reference sequence). V lost 0 bases, J lost 2 bases, and 8 bases lay in between. The CDR3 DNA follows: TGCAGTGCTAGAGATCTCGGGACCTACAATGAGCAGTTCTTC. Amino acid sequence: CSARDLGTYNEQFF.

On this clonotype itself: This may come from a read error, since a much larger clone is one base off. This likely comes from a read error, as the CDR3 has no conserved phenylalanine or tryptophan at its end. The V and J genes are TRBV7-3 and TRBJ2-2; 14 nucleotides line up with TRBD2. Germline V lookup: CDR1 SGHTA, CDR2 FQGTGA. V shed 5 bases, J shed 0 bases, and the junction held 5 bases outside the gene matches. The CDR3 totals 18 residues. The CDR3 bases are TGTGCCAGCAGCCCCGGACTAGCGGGAGGCCCGAACACCGGGGAGCTGTTTTCT. Translated: CASSPGLAGGPNTGELFS.

J is TRBJ1-2 and V is TRBV7-2; D is perhaps TRBD1 (5 bases). V dropped 4 bases and J dropped 8 bases, with 23 bases sitting between them. The germline CDR1 and CDR2 sequences are SGHTA and FQGNSA. This CDR3 is 16 amino acids long. Here the CDR3 reads CASSSFFLGDSKGYTF. The CDR3 DNA follows: TGTGCCAGCAGCTCCTTTTTTTTGGGGGACTCGAAGGGCTACACCTTC.

This clonotype was seen a handful of times. CDR3 sequence reads: CASSESGVSTDTQYF. In DNA, the CDR3 is TGCGCCAGCAGTGAGTCGGGAGTAAGCACAGATACGCAGTATTTT. The chain recombines TRBV10-2 with TRBJ2-3; the D gene is possibly TRBD2 (5 bases). Germline CDR1 is WSHSY and CDR2 is SAAADI. The CDR3 sequence is 15 residues long. V was trimmed by 0 bases and J by 0 bases, leaving 7 bases between them.

This clonotype appeared many times. The chain couples TRBV28 to TRBJ2-5; 12 bases agree with TRBD2. Germline V lookup: CDR1 MDHEN, CDR2 SYDVKM. The CDR3 runs to 14 residues. The trim removed 4 bases at V and 5 bases at J, leaving 2 bases unmatched. The CDR3 nucleotides are TGTGCCAGCAGTTACCTAGCGGGAGGGGAGACCCAGTACTTC. It translates to CASSYLAGGETQYF.

This clonotype was observed many times. The chain links TRBV6-1 to TRBJ2-1; 11 bases agree with TRBD1. From germline, CDR1 is MNHNS and CDR2 SASEGT. V was clipped by 6 bases and J by 7 bases; unmatched bases: 8. The CDR3 runs to 15 residues. CDR3 in amino acids: CASRFGTGGVNEQFF. DNA for the CDR3: TGTGCCAGCAGGTTTGGGACAGGGGGAGTGAATGAGCAGTTCTTC.

This clonotype has just a few counts. This chain connects TRBV6-1 to TRBJ2-3; 10 bases align to TRBD2. There are 19 residues in the CDR3. In germline, CDR1 is MNHNS, CDR2 SASEGT. The V gene end was trimmed by 6 bases and the J gene end by 9 bases; junction bases not matched to a gene: 24. The CDR3, as DNA: TGTGCCAGCAGCCCCGCGGGGAGGAAGCGGGAGGGTCCGGGGTTGACGCAGTATTTT. It specifies CASSPAGRKREGPGLTQYF.

This clonotype came up many times. V gene TRBV24-1 combines with J gene TRBJ2-7; 9 bases agree with TRBD1. This CDR3 has 16 residues. The V gene end was trimmed by 3 bases and the J gene end by 2 bases; junction bases not matched to a gene: 7. Germline V gives CDR1 KGHDR, CDR2 SFDVKD. CDR3 coding DNA: TGTGCCACCAGTGATCCTGCGGACAGGGGAGCCTACGAGCAGTACTTC. It encodes CATSDPADRGAYEQYF.

The rearrangement uses TRBV12-5 and TRBJ2-7; 11 bases agree with TRBD2. Germline trimming cut 0 bases from V and 4 bases from J; bases unmatched to any gene: 5. There are 16 residues in the CDR3. Germline loops: CDR1 LGHNT, CDR2 FRNRAP. CDR3 sequence: CASGLVRTSGPYEQYF. CDR3 DNA: TGTGCTAGTGGTTTGGTACGGACTAGCGGGCCTTACGAGCAGTACTTC.

At least ten counts were recorded for this clonotype. The chain recombines TRBV9 with TRBJ2-3; no clear D. The CDR3 loop spans 13 amino acids. Deletions cut 2 bases from V and 4 bases from J, with 8 bases between. Germline V lookup: CDR1 SGDLS, CDR2 YYNGEE. The DNA for the CDR3 is TGTGCCAGCAGCGTCCAGGTGGCAGATACGCAGTATTTT. Protein product: CASSVQVADTQYF.

This rearrangement joins TRBV5-1 to TRBJ1-1; D is undetermined. Germline CDR1 reads SGHRS; CDR2 reads YFSETQ. This CDR3 region has 15 residues. Deletions cut 0 bases from V and 1 base from J, with 10 bases between. Written as DNA, the CDR3 is TGCGCCAGCAGCTTGGTGGCGGTACCGAACACTGAAGCTTTCTTT. Encoded protein: CASSLVAVPNTEAFF.

This clonotype was seen ten or more times. CDR3 sequence: CASSLGQGISEKLFF. The CDR3 region has the DNA TGTGCCAGCAGCTTGGGTCAGGGGATTAGCGAAAAACTGTTTTTT. The chain employs TRBV11-2 and TRBJ1-4, with a possible D match to TRBD1 (6 bases). Trimming stripped 3 bases from V and 8 bases from J, with 16 bases between. Germline CDR1 SGHAT, CDR2 FQNNGV. There are 15 residues in the CDR3.

In this sample, this clonotype turned up a few times. This sequence joins TRBV15 and TRBJ1-1; D is perhaps TRBD1 (6 bases). The CDR3 has 14 residues. Germline V gene sequence: CDR1 LNHNV, CDR2 YYDKDF (reference sequence). Trimming pared 4 bases from V and 0 bases from J, leaving 9 bases between. This chain's CDR3 is CATSKDRLNTEAFF. Here the CDR3 DNA reads TGTGCCACCAGCAAAGACAGGCTGAACACTGAAGCTTTCTTT.

J is TRBJ1-5 and V is TRBV5-1, with a weak D call TRBD1 (5 bases). This CDR3 is 15 amino acids long. CDR1 and CDR2 (germline): SGHRS, YFSETQ. V was clipped by 1 base and J by 0 bases, with 8 bases between them. The CDR3 nucleotides are TGCGCCAGCAGCTTGCAGGGTGGTAGCAATCAGCCCCAGCATTTT. This codes for CASSLQGGSNQPQHF.

In this sample, this clonotype turned up many times. This rearrangement joins TRBV20-1 to TRBJ2-1; 12 nucleotides match TRBD2. This CDR3 spans 14 amino acids. With V trimmed by 8 bases and J by 1 base, 3 bases remained unmatched. Germline V gene lookup returns CDR1 DFQATT and CDR2 SNEGSKA (reference sequence). The CDR3 spells CSLAGGPSYNEQFF. The CDR3 bases are TGCAGTCTAGCGGGAGGGCCATCCTACAATGAGCAGTTCTTC.

This clonotype was seen repeatedly, ten times or more. This chain joins TRBV28 and TRBJ2-5; 7 nucleotides align to TRBD2. V shed 4 bases, J shed 1 base, and the junction held 6 bases outside the gene matches. The CDR3 consists of 15 residues. CDR1 is MDHEN, CDR2 SYDVKM, per germline. The CDR3 DNA reads TGTGCCAGCAGTTGGCCTAGCGGAGCCCAAGAGACCCAGTACTTC. It specifies CASSWPSGAQETQYF. Variable domain in full (rest from reference TRBV28 and TRBJ2-5): DVKVTQSSRYLVKRTGEKVFLECVQDMDHENMFWYRQDPGLGLRLIYFSYDVKMKEKGDIPEGYSVSREKKERFSLILESASTNQTSMYLCASSWPSGAQETQYFGPGTRLLVL.

This clonotype was observed many times. The chain recombines TRBV6-1 with TRBJ2-7; D could derive from TRBD1 or TRBD2 (5 bases each). The CDR3 totals 15 residues. Germline V gene sequence: CDR1 MNHNS, CDR2 SASEGT. V lost 5 bases, J lost 2 bases, and 16 bases lay in between. DNA of the CDR3: TGTGCCAGCAGTACCCTCGGGACGCTTACCTACGAGCAGTACTTC. Protein: CASSTLGTLTYEQYF.

This clonotype was recorded at least ten times. CDR3 bases: TGTGCCAGCAGCTTAGATCTGCAGCTCAATGAGCAGTTCTTC. This translates into CASSLDLQLNEQFF. The chain is built from TRBV11-2 and TRBJ2-1; no definite D call. V was clipped by 0 bases and J by 6 bases, with 9 bases between them. CDR1 SGHAT and CDR2 FQNNGV come from the germline V gene. The CDR3 is made up of 14 amino acids.

This clonotype was seen at least ten times. The gene calls are TRBV20-1 and TRBJ2-5; 11 bases line up with TRBD2. V was clipped by 7 bases and J by 3 bases; unmatched bases: 7. The CDR3 extends over 14 amino acids. CDR1 is DFQATT and CDR2 is SNEGSKA in the germline V gene (reference sequence). CDR3 sequence reads: CSEIPGLAEETQYF. In nucleotides, the CDR3 is TGCAGTGAAATTCCGGGACTAGCGGAAGAGACCCAGTACTTC.

In this sample, this clonotype turned up many times. The chain has TRBV2 and TRBJ2-1; 9 positions match TRBD2. After removal of 3 bases from V and 8 bases from J, the junction contained 8 bases not matched to a gene. The CDR3 is made up of 15 amino acids. The germline V gene encodes CDR1 SNHLY and CDR2 FYNNEI. CDR3 sequence: CASSDGLGGGDEQFF. The CDR3 nucleotides read TGTGCCAGCAGTGACGGACTTGGCGGGGGGGATGAGCAGTTCTTC.

The chain's CDR3 is CASKSDTSTDTQYF. In nucleotides, the CDR3 is TGTGCCAGCAAAAGCGACACTAGCACAGATACGCAGTATTTT. This sequence joins TRBV9 and TRBJ2-3; D remains ambiguous. There are 14 residues in the CDR3. Between the trimmed V and J ends, which lost 6 bases and 0 bases, there was a span of 11 bases. CDR1 SGDLS and CDR2 YYNGEE come from the germline V gene.

V usage is TRBV29-1 and J usage is TRBJ2-7; 9 bases agree with TRBD1. The CDR3 is 13 residues long. Germline-derived CDR1 and CDR2 are SQVTM and ANQGSEA. The ends lost 6 bases at V and 2 bases at J; junction bases unmatched: 5. The CDR3 nucleotides are TGCAGCGTCGGACAGGGGAGGACCTACGAGCAGTACTTC. The encoded protein is CSVGQGRTYEQYF.

This clonotype was observed at least ten times. J is TRBJ1-1 and V is TRBV12-3 or TRBV12-4; a possible D gene is TRBD1 (6 bases). This CDR3 region has 16 residues. V lost 3 bases and J 1 base, leaving 15 bases between the germline ends. Written as DNA, the CDR3 is TGTGCCAGCAGTTTGGGGGGCATCAAATGGAACACTGAAGCTTTCTTT. Amino acid sequence: CASSLGGIKWNTEAFF.

CDR3 nucleotide sequence: TGCAGTGCTAGATCCCTCGCGTACGGGGAGCTGTTTTTT. It encodes CSARSLAYGELFF. The genes are TRBV20-1 and TRBJ2-2; D is ambiguous. V was shortened by 2 bases and J by 7 bases, with 11 bases between the two germline ends. The germline V gene encodes CDR1 DFQATT and CDR2 SNEGSKA (reference sequence). This CDR3 is built from 13 residues.

This clonotype was detected a few times. This chain joins TRBV20-1 and TRBJ2-7; 7 nucleotides line up with TRBD1. Germline values: CDR1 DFQATT, CDR2 SNEGSKA (reference sequence). The CDR3 runs 14 residues. Trimming took 7 bases from V and 3 from J; bases not matched to a gene: 12. CDR3 sequence: CSGSGQGVLYEQYF. CDR3 bases: TGCAGTGGCTCTGGGCAGGGGGTCCTCTACGAGCAGTACTTC.

The chain recombines TRBV5-1 with TRBJ1-3, with D possibly TRBD1 on 6 matching bases. The CDR3 runs 14 residues. V was clipped by 5 bases and J by 4 bases, with 13 bases between them. In germline, CDR1 is SGHRS, CDR2 YFSETQ. CDR3: CASSPQGAGNTIYF. DNA of the CDR3: TGCGCCAGCAGTCCACAGGGCGCGGGAAACACCATATATTTT.

This clonotype was detected many times. V is TRBV11-3 and J is TRBJ2-5; weak D call: TRBD2 (5 bases). With 0 bases removed from V and 4 bases from J, the gap between germline ends came to 15 bases. The CDR3 is 16 residues long. CDR1 SGHNT and CDR2 YENEEA come from the germline V gene. For the CDR3, the DNA is TGTGCCAGCAGCTTAGATTTCCTTCTGGCGGGAGAGACCCAGTACTTC. It encodes CASSLDFLLAGETQYF.

The chain employs TRBV3-1 and TRBJ2-5; no firm D call. CDR3 length: 13 amino acids. V was trimmed by 3 bases and J by 1 base, leaving 6 bases between them. Germline V lookup: CDR1 LGHDT, CDR2 YNNKEL (reference sequence). As DNA, the CDR3 is TGTGCCAGCAGCCATCAAGTCCAAGAGACCCAGTACTTC. Protein: CASSHQVQETQYF.

On this clonotype itself: One base away lies a much larger clone, so this may be a sequencing read error. The rearrangement joins TRBV7-2 to TRBJ2-5; D may be TRBD1 (5 bases). CDR1 and CDR2 from the germline V gene are SGHTA and FQGNSA. V shed 4 bases and J shed 3 bases, with 6 bases lying between them. The CDR3 runs 12 residues. CDR3 bases: TGTGCCAGCAGCTCGACAGAAGAGACCCAGTACTTC. Protein: CASSSTEETQYF.

Only a few counts were recorded for this clonotype. This chain joins TRBV6-1 and TRBJ1-2, with a possible D match to TRBD1 (5 bases). V was cut by 6 bases and J by 5 bases, with 13 bases left in between. The CDR3 is made up of 13 amino acids. Germline CDR1 reads MNHNS; CDR2 reads SASEGT. The CDR3 reads CASSYRAGYGYTF. CDR3 nucleotides: TGTGCCAGCAGCTACCGGGCAGGGTATGGCTACACCTTC.

This clonotype has just a few counts. The chain uses TRBV15 and TRBJ1-5, with TRBD1 matching over 11 bases. Germline CDR1 and CDR2: LNHNV and YYDKDF (reference sequence). The CDR3 extends over 14 amino acids. After removal of 8 bases from V and 7 bases from J, the junction contained 7 bases not matched to a gene. CDR3 nucleotides: TGTGCCACCGCCCAGGACAGGGGGCCCCAGCCCCAGCATTTT. It encodes CATAQDRGPQPQHF.

V gene TRBV10-2 combines with J gene TRBJ2-4, with TRBD1 identical over 8 bases. CDR3 length equals 18 residues. The V segment lost 2 bases and the J segment 1 base; nucleotides outside the gene matches: 10. Germline loops: CDR1 WSHSY, CDR2 SAAADI. CDR3 bases: TGCGCCAGCAGTGAGCGACAGGGGACAATTAATGCCAAAAACATTCAGTACTTC. It codes for CASSERQGTINAKNIQYF.